This T cell receptor (beta chain) is drawn from a study of blood T cell repertoires in COVID-19. Study details: The United States, Italy and Spain supplied acute and convalescent COVID-19 samples.

CDR1 MDHEN and CDR2 SYDVKM come from the germline V gene. Trimming at V came to 6 bases and at J to 0 bases, leaving 4 bases not matched to a gene. There are 16 residues in the CDR3. Only in-frame clones appear in the TCRdb table, and some are missing; sequencing was by immunoSEQ multiplex PCR. The table lists fewer than 200,000 clones, 82% of them singletons. This TCR was recovered from a man in his 60s who had recovered from COVID-19. The chain combines TRBV28 with TRBJ2-5, with 13 bases fitting TRBD2. What was sequenced was PBMCs or T cells enriched from blood (not recorded which). DNA of the CDR3: TGTGCCAGCAGCGGACTAGCGGGGGCTTACCAAGAGACCCAGTACTTC. Translating it yields CASSGLAGAYQETQYF.